The 12 T cell receptor beta chains below all came from one sample that was sequenced in a study of early T cells in non-severe SARS-CoV-2 infection. In TCRdb, the 5' RACE reads were re-called with MiXCR into one record per CDR3 protein. Of 55,000 to 75,000 distinct CDR3 sequences in the sample, approximately 9.1% were seen once. This specimen was whole blood, taken at baseline. These receptors all stem from an adult who was a healthcare worker with PCR-confirmed SARS-CoV-2 infection or an uninfected control (not recorded which).

This rearrangement joins TRBV27 to TRBJ2-1; D not resolved. Trimming cost V 4 bases and J 3 bases, with 7 bases left between them. The CDR3 spans 13 residues. Per the germline V gene, CDR1 is MNHEY and CDR2 is SMNVEV (reference sequence). The CDR3 DNA reads as TGTGCCAGCAGTTACAAGATCTACAATGAGCAGTTCTTC. This encodes CASSYKIYNEQFF.

The chain links TRBV28 to TRBJ2-7; D is unresolved. Germline V gives CDR1 MDHEN, CDR2 SYDVKM. The length of the CDR3 is 12 residues. V dropped 2 bases and J dropped 5 bases, with 7 bases sitting between them. This CDR3 is CASSLPNNEQYF. The CDR3 coding sequence is TGTGCCAGCAGTTTACCCAACAACGAGCAGTACTTC.

The DNA of the CDR3 is TGTGCCAGCAGCTCGGACAGGGGGGCAGAGACCCAGTACTTC. Translation: CASSSDRGAETQYF. The chain carries TRBV7-2 and TRBJ2-5, with 10 bases that match TRBD1. Per germline, CDR1 SGHTA and CDR2 FQGNSA. The V gene end was trimmed by 4 bases and the J gene end by 4 bases; junction bases not matched to a gene: 3. The CDR3 length is 14 residues.

Comment on this clonotype: A much larger clone lies a single base off, so this may be a read error. The chain carries TRBV5-8 and TRBJ1-1; D is ambiguous. In germline, CDR1 is SGHTS, CDR2 YDEGEE. V was cut by 2 bases and J by 7 bases, with 6 bases left in between. The CDR3 has 11 amino acids. The CDR3 DNA follows: TGTGCCAGCAGCTTAGCGGTTGAAGCTTTCTTT. It specifies CASSLAVEAFF. Complete variable domain (other parts from reference TRBV5-8 and TRBJ1-1): EAGVTQSPTHLIKTRGQQATLRCSPISGHTSVYWYQQALGLGLQFLLWYDEGEERNRGNFPPRFSGRQFPNYSSELNVNALELEDSALYLCASSLAVEAFFGQGTRLTVV.

This clonotype was picked up a small number of times. The V gene is TRBV19, the J gene TRBJ1-2; TRBD1 aligns across 8 bases. This CDR3 is 14 amino acids long. Germline lookup yields CDR1 LNHDA and CDR2 SQIVND (reference sequence). V lost 5 bases, J lost 8 bases, and 10 bases stayed unmatched. The CDR3 DNA reads as TGTGCCAGTAGTCATTTAGTACAGGGGGACGGCTACACCTTC. Its translation: CASSHLVQGDGYTF.

This clonotype was observed many times. This chain uses TRBV4-2 with TRBJ2-1; TRBD2 matches 13 bases. After removal of 3 bases from V and 3 bases from J, the junction contained 2 bases not matched to a gene. This CDR3 comprises 16 residues. Germline V gene sequence: CDR1 LGHNA, CDR2 YNFKEQ. CDR3: CASSQGLAGFYNEQFF. The CDR3 DNA reads TGTGCCAGCAGCCAGGGACTAGCGGGGTTCTACAATGAGCAGTTCTTC.

This clonotype was seen ten or more times. This chain's CDR3 is CASLPGHEQYF. The CDR3 DNA reads as TGTGCCAGCCTCCCCGGCCACGAGCAGTACTTC. The chain employs TRBV21-1 and TRBJ2-7; TRBD1 is the table's D call, not checked against the DNA. TRBV21-1 is labeled a pseudogene. This CDR3 has 11 amino acids.

V gene TRBV10-3 combines with J gene TRBJ1-2; D ambiguous. Germline-derived CDR1 and CDR2 are ENHRY and SYGVKD. V lost 2 bases, J lost 2 bases, and 6 bases lay in between. The CDR3 sequence is 13 residues long. CDR3 coding DNA: TGTGCCATCAGTGAGCGTCAGAACTATGGCTACACCTTC. Amino acids: CAISERQNYGYTF.

Many counts were recorded for this clonotype. The V gene is TRBV4-1, the J gene TRBJ2-7, with TRBD1 matching over 7 bases. Trimming cost V 4 bases and J 0 bases; bases outside gene matches: 9. The CDR3 extends over 16 amino acids. The germline CDR1 and CDR2 sequences are MGHRA and YSYEKL. CDR3 bases: TGCGCCAGCAGCCCGATCCGGGACAGTTTCTCCTACGAGCAGTACTTC. It codes for CASSPIRDSFSYEQYF.

This chain connects TRBV5-1 to TRBJ2-1; D perhaps matches TRBD1 (6 bases). V shed 4 bases and J shed 6 bases, with 17 bases lying between them. The CDR3 length is 15 residues. CDR1 is SGHRS, CDR2 YFSETQ, per germline. Here the CDR3 reads CASSATTTGPNEQFF. In nucleotides, the CDR3 is TGCGCCAGCAGCGCCACTACAACAGGGCCCAATGAGCAGTTCTTC.

The rearrangement uses TRBV2 and TRBJ2-7; 14 nucleotides match TRBD2. This CDR3 is built from 20 residues. Germline V gives CDR1 SNHLY, CDR2 FYNNEI. V was pared by 3 bases and J by 3 bases, with 16 bases of the junction left unmatched. CDR3 in DNA: TGTGCCAGCAGTGATTCCCCGACTAGCGGGAGGGTTGTAGGTCTCTACGAGCAGTACTTC. Amino acid sequence: CASSDSPTSGRVVGLYEQYF.

The CDR3 protein is CASRWTGQGDGYTF. DNA for the CDR3: TGTGCCAGCAGATGGACAGGGCAAGGCGATGGCTACACCTTC. The V call is TRBV28, the J call TRBJ1-2; 8 positions match TRBD1. The CDR3 runs 14 residues. The V gene end was trimmed by 6 bases and the J gene end by 6 bases; junction bases not matched to a gene: 9. Germline V lookup: CDR1 MDHEN, CDR2 SYDVKM.